One and the same sample provided the 22 T cell receptor beta chains below, sequenced in a study of PD-1 blockade in classical Hodgkin lymphoma. The protocol was immunoSEQ multiplex PCR, while the TCRdb copy is restricted to in-frame clones and leaves out a portion. The sample holds roughly 100,000 clones; roughly 90% are singletons and the top ten take around 6.6%. Brentuximab vedotin exposure varied among the patients, all of whom had relapsed after autologous stem cell transplantation. Here the sequenced sample was peripheral blood mononuclear cells (PBMCs), taken before the second cycle of nivolumab. These receptors all stem from a human donor with classical Hodgkin lymphoma.

The rearrangement joins TRBV11-2 to TRBJ2-1; TRBD1 agrees at 8 bases. With V trimmed by 4 bases and J by 7 bases, 3 bases remained unmatched. This CDR3 has 13 residues. Looked up from germline, CDR1 is SGHAT and CDR2 is FQNNGV. Here the CDR3 DNA reads TGTGCCAGCAGCTGGACAGGGAGTAATGAGCAGTTCTTC. Translated, it gives CASSWTGSNEQFF.

The chain combines TRBV5-1 with TRBJ2-7; D gene unclear. Germline V gives CDR1 SGHRS, CDR2 YFSETQ. Deletions cut 4 bases from V and 0 bases from J, with 11 bases between. The length of the CDR3 is 14 residues. Here the CDR3 DNA reads TGCGCCAGCAGCACTGACACCACCTCCTACGAGCAGTACTTC. Translating gives CASSTDTTSYEQYF.

The CDR3 here is CASSLEQGINEKLFF. The CDR3 DNA follows: TGTGCCAGCAGCTTAGAACAGGGCATAAATGAAAAACTGTTTTTT. The chain joins TRBV7-9 to TRBJ1-4, with a tentative D call TRBD1 (6 bases). This CDR3 spans 15 amino acids. Germline-derived CDR1 and CDR2 are SEHNR and FQNEAQ (reference sequence). Trimming left V 1 base short and J 5 bases short, with 11 bases between.

This rearrangement joins TRBV5-4 to TRBJ2-5; D might be TRBD1 (6 bases). Per germline, CDR1 SGHNT and CDR2 YYREEE (reference sequence). The V gene lost 5 bases and the J gene lost 0 bases, with 11 bases spanning the gap. This CDR3 contains 14 residues. This chain's CDR3 is CASSVRGYQETQYF. CDR3 bases: TGTGCCAGCAGTGTGAGGGGGTACCAAGAGACCCAGTACTTC. Together with reference TRBV5-4 and TRBJ2-5, the CDR3 gives the full variable domain: ETGVTQSPTHLIKTRGQQVTLRCSSQSGHNTVSWYQQALGQGPQFIFQYYREEENGRGNFPPRFSGLQFPNYSSELNVNALELDDSALYLCASSVRGYQETQYFGPGTRLLVL.

This chain connects TRBV11-1 to TRBJ1-6, with unresolved D. The germline CDR1 and CDR2 sequences are SGHAT and FQDESV (reference sequence). The CDR3 is made up of 15 amino acids. Between the trimmed V and J ends, which lost 3 bases and 8 bases, there was a span of 14 bases. CDR3 protein: CASSFEGSWDSPLHF. For the CDR3, the DNA is TGTGCCAGCAGCTTTGAGGGCAGCTGGGATTCACCCCTCCACTTT.

This clone was counted once. This rearrangement joins TRBV19 to TRBJ1-3; D is uncertain. Germline-derived CDR1 and CDR2 are LNHDA and SQIVND (reference sequence). V gave up 3 bases and J gave up 0 bases, with 9 bases separating them. The CDR3 runs 15 residues. CDR3 bases: TGTGCCAGTAGTATCAACAGCAACTCTGGAAACACCATATATTTT. It specifies CASSINSNSGNTIYF.

V and J are TRBV7-9 and TRBJ1-2, with 8 positions matching TRBD1. Germline V gene data show CDR1 as SEHNR and CDR2 as FQNEAQ (reference sequence). The CDR3 covers 14 residues. V dropped 5 bases and J dropped 7; count of bases not matched to a gene: 9. In DNA, the CDR3 is TGTGCCAGCAGCCTCGACAGGGGTTTGGGTGGCTACACCTTC. Protein product: CASSLDRGLGGYTF.

The chain combines TRBV6-6 with TRBJ2-7; 7 positions match TRBD1. The V segment lost 4 bases and the J segment 0 bases; nucleotides outside the gene matches: 6. The germline V gene encodes CDR1 MNHNY and CDR2 SVGAGI (reference sequence). This CDR3 has 15 amino acids. The CDR3 DNA follows: TGTGCCAGCAGTTCCACAGGGGATAGCTCCTACGAGCAGTACTTC. Encoded protein: CASSSTGDSSYEQYF.

The gene calls are TRBV30 and TRBJ1-3; tentative D call: TRBD1 (6 bases). V gave up 2 bases and J gave up 0 bases, with 23 bases separating them. Per the germline V gene, CDR1 is GTSNPN and CDR2 is SVGIG (reference sequence). The length of the CDR3 is 19 residues. CDR3 loop: CAWSPPTGRKIHSGNTIYF. The CDR3 DNA is TGTGCCTGGAGTCCTCCGACAGGAAGAAAGATCCACTCTGGAAACACCATATATTTT.

This chain uses TRBV21-1 with TRBJ2-3; the D call in the table, TRBD2, was not verified against the DNA. TRBV21-1 has pseudogene status. This CDR3 comprises 13 residues. The CDR3 bases are TGTGCCAGCAGCAAAGGGGGGGGTGATACGCAGTATTTT. Translated: CASSKGGGDTQYF.

V usage is TRBV7-2 and J usage is TRBJ2-5; no clear D. Trimming took 3 bases from V and 0 from J, leaving 8 bases between them. CDR3 size: 14 residues. Germline CDR1 is SGHTA and CDR2 is FQGNSA. CDR3 bases: TGTGCCAGCAGCTTCAGACGGGACCAAGAGACCCAGTACTTC. Its protein product is CASSFRRDQETQYF.

A few counts support this clone. The rearrangement uses TRBV10-1 and TRBJ2-7; D not resolved. The germline gives CDR1 WNHNN, CDR2 SYGVQD (reference sequence). The CDR3 covers 15 residues. V gave up 0 bases and J gave up 4 bases, with 13 bases separating them. CDR3 loop: CASSESNGLGYEQYF. CDR3 nucleotides: TGCGCCAGCAGTGAGTCGAACGGGTTGGGGTACGAGCAGTACTTC.

The V gene is TRBV2, the J gene TRBJ2-7; 8 bases fit TRBD1. Germline V CDR1 and CDR2: SNHLY, FYNNEI. After removal of 7 bases from V and 3 bases from J, the junction contained 11 bases not matched to a gene. The CDR3 is made up of 15 amino acids. The CDR3 sequence is CASTNLRGRVYEQYF. The CDR3 region has the DNA TGTGCCAGCACCAACCTCAGGGGGCGCGTCTACGAGCAGTACTTC.

About this clone itself: Mismatch with germline at one junction end may stem from a read error. This chain uses TRBV4-3 with TRBJ2-3; 12 positions match TRBD2. Germline CDR1 is LGHNA and CDR2 is YSLEER. This CDR3 spans 17 amino acids. Here the CDR3 DNA reads TGCGCCAGCAGCCAAGAAGCTAGCGGGGGGGCTCCAGACACGCAGTATTTT. This translates into CASSQEASGGAPDTQYF.

This clone was counted a single time. J is TRBJ2-7 and V is TRBV7-2, with 8 bases identical to TRBD1. V trimming: 3 bases; J trimming: 2 bases; junction bases outside the gene matches: 3. Germline CDR1 is SGHTA and CDR2 is FQGNSA. The CDR3 spans 14 residues. The CDR3 nucleotides read TGTGCCAGCAGCTTGTACAGGGGGGCCTACGAGCAGTACTTC. Protein product: CASSLYRGAYEQYF.

V is TRBV9 and J is TRBJ2-7, with 11 bases matching TRBD1. Germline CDR1 SGDLS, CDR2 YYNGEE. After removal of 3 bases from V and 2 bases from J, the junction contained 4 bases not matched to a gene. The CDR3 length is 15 residues. The CDR3 reads CASSAGGQGAYEQYF. CDR3 DNA sequence: TGTGCCAGCAGCGCGGGGGGACAGGGGGCCTACGAGCAGTACTTC.

The chain carries TRBV7-9 and TRBJ2-7; D gene uncertain. This CDR3 is 14 amino acids long. CDR1 and CDR2 from the germline V gene are SEHNR and FQNEAQ (reference sequence). Trimming pared 4 bases from V and 3 bases from J, leaving 13 bases between. The CDR3 is CASSSTESFYEQYF. CDR3 DNA: TGTGCCAGCAGCTCGACGGAGAGCTTCTACGAGCAGTACTTC.

This clone was picked up a small number of times. The V gene is TRBV7-9, the J gene TRBJ2-7; possibly TRBD2 for D (6 bases). The CDR3 contains 12 residues. Germline-derived CDR1 and CDR2 are SEHNR and FQNEAQ (reference sequence). The ends were cut back, 5 bases at V and 6 bases at J, with 11 bases in the middle. The CDR3 is CASSRAGIEQYF. CDR3 nucleotide sequence: TGTGCCAGCAGCCGAGCGGGTATCGAGCAGTACTTC.

With regard to this clone: In the same sample, other DNA sequences code for this CDR3. This rearrangement joins TRBV28 to TRBJ1-2; D gene ambiguous. The ends were cut back, 3 bases at V and 2 bases at J, with 7 bases in the middle. The CDR3 contains 13 residues. Germline V gene lookup returns CDR1 MDHEN and CDR2 SYDVKM. CDR3 coding DNA: TGTGCCAGCAGTTTGGCGGGAAACTATGGCTACACCTTC. It translates to CASSLAGNYGYTF.

The chain has TRBV19 and TRBJ1-1; 12 bases map to TRBD1. Germline loops: CDR1 LNHDA, CDR2 SQIVND (reference sequence). V dropped 5 bases and J dropped 7; count of bases not matched to a gene: 11. The CDR3 consists of 16 residues. This chain's CDR3 is CASSYRDRGRPNEAFF. CDR3 nucleotide sequence: TGTGCCAGTAGTTACCGGGACAGGGGGCGTCCGAATGAAGCTTTCTTT.

A few counts support this clone. The chain uses TRBV6-1 and TRBJ2-7; D is possibly TRBD1 (6 bases). V lost 1 base, J lost 3 bases, and 13 bases lay in between. The CDR3 has 15 residues. The V gene's germline CDR1 is MNHNS and CDR2 SASEGT. CDR3 region: CASSEGGQGFYEQYF. In DNA form, the CDR3 reads TGTGCCAGCAGTGAAGGGGGGCAGGGGTTCTACGAGCAGTACTTC.

The genes are TRBV5-4 and TRBJ2-4; D is ambiguous. Germline CDR1 SGHNT, CDR2 YYREEE (reference sequence). Trimming took 2 bases from V and 6 from J, leaving 24 bases between them. The CDR3 covers 18 residues. CDR3 nucleotide sequence: TGTGCCAGCAGCTTCCGGACCTTCGGCTCCCCTCTCAGAAACATTCAGTACTTC. Its translation is CASSFRTFGSPLRNIQYF.